Presented here are 21 T cell receptor beta chains from one specimen sequenced in a study of Ad26.COV2.S vaccination and SARS-CoV-2 variants (dated by TCRdb to the early 2020s). To prepare the library, the immunoSEQ multiplex PCR assay was applied. The clones in this table, taken by TCRdb from immuneACCESS, are in-frame only. Not every clone is retained; where verified, under half of the shortfall comes from an unresolved V gene, and the cause of the rest is unknown. The table for this sample lists around 300,000 clones; around 90% of them were counted only once. Of the sample, around 6.4% is held by the ten largest clones. The sample's treatment or condition label, decoded: over 15 received Ad26.COV2.S at low or high dose, single or two shots; several received placebo; per-sample allocation not given. For vaccine and placebo recipients, repertoires were sequenced using samples collected on day 63 after the first injection.

This specimen consisted of peripheral blood, obtained in a trial of Ad26.COV2.S vaccine versus placebo. The receptors stem from a person aged 18 to 59 who received the Ad26.COV2.S COVID-19 vaccine or a placebo.

This chain uses TRBV29-1 with TRBJ2-7; TRBD1 or TRBD2 may be the D gene (6 bases each). CDR1 and CDR2 from the germline V gene are SQVTM and ANQGSEA. Between the trimmed V and J ends, which lost 3 bases and 1 base, there was a span of 13 bases. This CDR3 spans 14 amino acids. CDR3 bases: TGCAGCGTTGATACCGGGGGCCTTTCCTACGAGCAGTACTTC. This translates into CSVDTGGLSYEQYF.

This clone was seen only a few times. This chain uses TRBV7-9 with TRBJ2-7; tentative D call: TRBD2 (6 bases). CDR3 length: 15 residues. Trimming shortened V by 5 bases and J by 1 base, and 15 bases separated the two germline ends. Germline loops: CDR1 SEHNR, CDR2 FQNEAQ (reference sequence). The chain's CDR3 is CASSEVGDWSYEQYF. Written as DNA, the CDR3 is TGTGCCAGCAGCGAAGTCGGGGACTGGTCCTACGAGCAGTACTTC.

The chain couples TRBV15 to TRBJ1-2, with a tentative D call TRBD1 (5 bases). Trimming shortened V by 8 bases and J by 7 bases, and 17 bases separated the two germline ends. CDR3 size: 13 residues. Looked up from germline, CDR1 is LNHNV and CDR2 is YYDKDF (reference sequence). The CDR3 bases are TGTGCCACCGCGGGGGAGGGAATCTCTGGCTACACCTTC. It codes for CATAGEGISGYTF.

This clone was recorded a few times. The chain carries TRBV4-1 and TRBJ1-1; D might be TRBD1 (6 bases). V was cut by 0 bases and J by 3 bases, with 11 bases left in between. The CDR3 runs to 15 residues. The germline V gene encodes CDR1 MGHRA and CDR2 YSYEKL. This CDR3 reads CASSQDTGRHTEAFF. In nucleotides, the CDR3 is TGCGCCAGCAGCCAAGATACAGGGAGACACACTGAAGCTTTCTTT.

This rearrangement joins TRBV28 to TRBJ2-7, with D tentatively TRBD2 (6 bases). V lost 0 bases, J lost 1 base, and 7 bases lay in between. Germline V gene data show CDR1 as MDHEN and CDR2 as SYDVKM. The CDR3 runs 14 residues. CDR3 sequence: CASSLWAGSYEQYF. For the CDR3, the DNA is TGTGCCAGCAGTTTATGGGCGGGATCCTACGAGCAGTACTTC.

This clone has a single count. The V gene is TRBV6-5, the J gene TRBJ1-2, with 9 nucleotides matching TRBD1. The ends lost 6 bases at V and 3 bases at J; junction bases unmatched: 8. CDR1 is MNHEY and CDR2 is SVGAGI in the germline V gene. There are 15 residues in the CDR3. The CDR3 DNA follows: TGTGCCAGCAGCAAGGGACAGGGTTATCACTATGGCTACACCTTC. It encodes CASSKGQGYHYGYTF.

The chain is built from TRBV18 and TRBJ1-1; 12 bases line up with TRBD1. V shed 3 bases and J 4 bases; nucleotides not matched to a gene: 9. This CDR3 is built from 17 residues. CDR1 and CDR2 (germline): KGHSH, LQKENI. The CDR3 here is CASSPRDRGHWSTEAFF. DNA of the CDR3: TGTGCCAGCTCACCCCGGGACAGGGGGCATTGGAGCACTGAAGCTTTCTTT. The variable domain in full, completed from reference TRBV18 and TRBJ1-1, reads NAGVMQNPRHLVRRRGQEARLRCSPMKGHSHVYWYRQLPEEGLKFMVYLQKENIIDESGMPKERFSAEFPKEGPSILRIQQVVRGDSAAYFCASSPRDRGHWSTEAFFGQGTRLTVV.

This sequence joins TRBV9 and TRBJ1-5, with 10 bases matching TRBD1. Germline lookup yields CDR1 SGDLS and CDR2 YYNGEE. The J segment lost 5 bases and the V segment lost 3 bases, leaving 5 bases of the junction unmatched. This CDR3 is built from 15 residues. The CDR3: CASSEGQGYDQPQHF. CDR3 coding DNA: TGTGCCAGCAGCGAGGGACAGGGGTACGATCAGCCCCAGCATTTT.

CDR3: CASSQEISRRSYNEQFF. As DNA, the CDR3 is TGTGCCAGCAGCCAAGAAATTAGCCGGAGGAGCTACAATGAGCAGTTCTTC. The chain has TRBV4-2 and TRBJ2-1; D perhaps matches TRBD2 (5 bases). Germline loops: CDR1 LGHNA, CDR2 YNFKEQ. This CDR3 spans 17 amino acids. V shed 0 bases and J shed 3 bases, with 15 bases lying between them.

Remarks on this clone: The junction departs from the called germline gene at one end, perhaps through a read error. The J gene is TRBJ1-2, the V gene TRBV9; 9 positions agree with TRBD1. Per the germline V gene, CDR1 is SGDLS and CDR2 is YYNGEE. There are 14 residues in the CDR3. The CDR3 loop reads CASSVGTGLDGYTF. The DNA for the CDR3 is TGTGCCAGCAGTGTAGGGACAGGGCTTGATGGCTACACCTTC.

This CDR3 reads CASSQGVAGVLNEQFF. The DNA for the CDR3 is TGTGCCAGCAGCCAAGGAGTCGCGGGAGTGTTGAATGAGCAGTTCTTC. The chain recombines TRBV4-2 with TRBJ2-1; TRBD2 matches 7 bases. The V and J ends lost 1 base and 7 bases, in that order; junction bases with no gene match: 10. Germline V gene data show CDR1 as LGHNA and CDR2 as YNFKEQ. The CDR3 spans 16 residues.

The V and J genes are TRBV6-2 or TRBV6-3 and TRBJ2-2; TRBD2 aligns across 8 bases. The CDR3 is made up of 15 amino acids. The germline V gene encodes CDR1 MNHEY and CDR2 SVGEGT. V trimming: 6 bases; J trimming: 4 bases; junction bases outside the gene matches: 7. The CDR3: CASSMGGRITGELFF. In DNA, the CDR3 is TGTGCCAGCAGCATGGGCGGGAGGATCACCGGGGAGCTGTTTTTT.

The V call is TRBV20-1, the J call TRBJ1-1; TRBD1 is a possible D gene (6 bases). The length of the CDR3 is 16 residues. The germline V and J ends were trimmed by 3 bases and 2 bases, with 19 bases remaining between them. Germline V lookup: CDR1 DFQATT, CDR2 SNEGSKA (reference sequence). CDR3 in amino acids: CSASWLLSGVNTEAFF. In DNA form, the CDR3 reads TGCAGTGCTAGTTGGTTATTATCAGGGGTTAACACTGAAGCTTTCTTT.

V is TRBV27 and J is TRBJ2-1, with D possibly matching TRBD2 (6 bases). Trimming took 6 bases from V and 6 from J, leaving 18 bases between them. CDR3 length: 15 residues. CDR1 MNHEY and CDR2 SMNVEV come from the germline V gene (reference sequence). The CDR3 DNA is TGTGCCAGCAGCTCCCAGGGTAGCGGATTCAATGAGCAGTTCTTC. Residues: CASSSQGSGFNEQFF.

V is TRBV7-2 and J is TRBJ1-1; D is unresolved. This CDR3 comprises 15 residues. V lost 1 base and J lost 0, with 9 bases in between. Germline V lookup: CDR1 SGHTA, CDR2 FQGNSA. In DNA form, the CDR3 reads TGTGCCAGCAGCTTAGGTTTGGGTATGAACACTGAAGCTTTCTTT. Protein product: CASSLGLGMNTEAFF.

Written as DNA, the CDR3 is TGTGCCTGGAGCCCGGGACAGGGCCCCTACGAGCAGTACTTC. Protein product: CAWSPGQGPYEQYF. The chain is built from TRBV30 and TRBJ2-7; the match to TRBD1 covers 9 bases. CDR1 GTSNPN and CDR2 SVGIG come from the germline V gene (reference sequence). CDR3 length: 14 residues. With 3 bases clipped from V and 2 bases from J, the junction kept 5 bases outside the gene matches.

The chain combines TRBV7-2 with TRBJ2-3; 12 nucleotides agree with TRBD2. After removal of 2 bases from V and 4 bases from J, the junction contained 7 bases not matched to a gene. The CDR3 has 17 amino acids. The germline V gene has CDR1 SGHTA and CDR2 FQGNSA. The CDR3 DNA reads as TGTGCCAGCAGCTTAAGACTAGCGGGGGTTCGGGCAGATACGCAGTATTTT. Its translation: CASSLRLAGVRADTQYF.

The chain joins TRBV6-2 or TRBV6-3 to TRBJ1-5, with D perhaps matching TRBD1 (5 bases). This CDR3 comprises 14 residues. Germline values: CDR1 MNHEY, CDR2 SVGEGT. The V end was cut by 2 bases, the J end by 1 base, with 6 bases between. This chain's CDR3 is CASSYAGSNQPQHF. CDR3 nucleotide sequence: TGTGCCAGCAGTTACGCAGGGAGCAATCAGCCCCAGCATTTT.

The rearrangement uses TRBV7-2 and TRBJ2-7, with TRBD2 as a possible D gene (5 bases). Looked up from germline, CDR1 is SGHTA and CDR2 is FQGNSA. The CDR3 runs to 13 residues. Trimming took 2 bases from V and 7 from J, leaving 12 bases between them. CDR3 loop: CASSLLGIGEQYF. The CDR3 bases are TGTGCCAGCAGCTTACTCGGGATCGGAGAGCAGTACTTC.

The chain couples TRBV6-4 to TRBJ2-2; TRBD1 matches 8 bases. This CDR3 comprises 15 residues. Germline lookup yields CDR1 MRHNA and CDR2 SNTAGT. The V and J ends lost 3 bases and 4 bases, in that order; junction bases with no gene match: 4. CDR3 DNA sequence: TGTGCCAGCAGTGAAAGCCAGGGGGCCACCGGGGAGCTGTTTTTT. It codes for CASSESQGATGELFF.

J is TRBJ2-3 and V is TRBV7-3, with D perhaps TRBD1 (6 bases). Germline V CDR1 and CDR2: SGHTA, FQGTGA. The CDR3 extends over 12 amino acids. Trimming cost V 4 bases and J 7 bases, with 9 bases left between them. CDR3 amino acids: CASSYDRNTQYF. The CDR3 DNA is TGTGCCAGCAGCTACGACAGGAATACGCAGTATTTT.